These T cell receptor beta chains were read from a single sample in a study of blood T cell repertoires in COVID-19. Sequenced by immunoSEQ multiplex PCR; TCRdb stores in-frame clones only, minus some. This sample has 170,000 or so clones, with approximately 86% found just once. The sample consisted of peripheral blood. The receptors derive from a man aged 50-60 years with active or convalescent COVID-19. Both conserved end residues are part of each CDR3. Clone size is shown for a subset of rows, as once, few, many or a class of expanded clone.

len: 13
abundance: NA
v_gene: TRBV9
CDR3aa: CASSVVNGTGQTF

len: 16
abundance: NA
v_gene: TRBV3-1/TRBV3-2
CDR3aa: CASSQERGRGNEKLFF

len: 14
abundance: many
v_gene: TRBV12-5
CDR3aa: CASGLYSRTGELFF

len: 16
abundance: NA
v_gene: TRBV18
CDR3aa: CASSRTTGTYNSPLHF

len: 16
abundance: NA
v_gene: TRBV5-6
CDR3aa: CASSPNRGAGYNEQFF

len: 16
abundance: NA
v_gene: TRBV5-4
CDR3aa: CASSSVLAGDPDTQYF

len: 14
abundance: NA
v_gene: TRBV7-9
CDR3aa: CASSPEGRYREQYF

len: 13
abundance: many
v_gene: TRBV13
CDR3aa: CASSLKRRGEQYF

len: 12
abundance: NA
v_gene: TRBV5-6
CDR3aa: CASASHGAEAFF

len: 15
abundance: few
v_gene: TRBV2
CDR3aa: CASSEEGLGNQPQHF

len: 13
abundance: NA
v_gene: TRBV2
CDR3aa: CASQGARGEKLFF

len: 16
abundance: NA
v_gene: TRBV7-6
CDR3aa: CASSPERPRGETEAFF

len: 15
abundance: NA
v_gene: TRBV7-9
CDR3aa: CASSLAGGFTDTQYF

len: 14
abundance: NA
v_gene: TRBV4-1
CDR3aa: CASSQDPRDNEQFF

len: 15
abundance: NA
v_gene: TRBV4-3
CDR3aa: CASSRTLAGSYEQYF

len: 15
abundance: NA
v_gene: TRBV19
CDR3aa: CASRDGGSGADTQYF

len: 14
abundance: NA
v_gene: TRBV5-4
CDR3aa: CASTLSGRHTEQYF

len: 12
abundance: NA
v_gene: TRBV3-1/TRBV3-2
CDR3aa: CASSLTGGPLHF

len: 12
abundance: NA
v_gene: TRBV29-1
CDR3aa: CSVDPTVFQAFF

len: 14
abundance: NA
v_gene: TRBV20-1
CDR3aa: CSASVAEDTGELFF

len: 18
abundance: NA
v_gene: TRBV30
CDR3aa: CAWSPRGAHPRGSIQAFF

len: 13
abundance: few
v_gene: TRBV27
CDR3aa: CASSPQGLGGYTF

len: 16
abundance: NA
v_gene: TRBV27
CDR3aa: CASSSHGQGWTDTQYF

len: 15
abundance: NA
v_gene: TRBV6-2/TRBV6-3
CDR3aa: CASSYWGQGNTEAFF

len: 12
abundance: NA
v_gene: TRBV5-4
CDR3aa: CASSLAGQGSTF

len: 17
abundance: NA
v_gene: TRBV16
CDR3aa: CASSQSGDSTYGDTQYF